Listed below are T cell receptor beta chains from one sample, sequenced in a study of T-cell reconstitution after alpha-beta-depleted transplantation in children. TCRdb fed the PCR reads into MiXCR, producing one record per CDR3 protein. The repertoire holds about 240,000 distinct CDR3 sequences, with under 30% as singletons. The sequencing used PBMCs, collected before TCRalphabeta/CD19-depleted stem cell transplant. The receptors here all came from a girl aged 2 to 10 with Fanconi anemia, due to receive a stem cell transplant. Both conserved end residues are part of each CDR3. The D gene is left open where the match is weak. Clone size is given for some rows only: seen once, a few or many times, or a class if the clone is expanded.

v_gene: TRBV20-1; j_gene: TRBJ2-6; abundance: .; d_gene: .; CDR3aa: CSPSSLRSSGANVLTF; CDR3nt: TGCAGTCCCTCCTCCCTCAGGAGCTCTGGGGCCAACGTCCTGACTTTC
v_gene: TRBV29-1; j_gene: TRBJ2-1; abundance: many; d_gene: .; CDR3aa: CSVNRDPVDEQFF; CDR3nt: TGCAGCGTTAACCGGGACCCAGTCGATGAGCAGTTCTTC
v_gene: TRBV7-9; j_gene: TRBJ2-3; abundance: .; d_gene: TRBD2; CDR3aa: CASSEGLATDTQYF; CDR3nt: TGTGCCAGCAGCGAGGGACTAGCCACAGATACGCAGTATTTT
v_gene: TRBV29-1; j_gene: TRBJ1-1; abundance: many; d_gene: .; CDR3aa: CSADTLSSNTEAFF; CDR3nt: TGCAGCGCTGACACCCTATCGTCGAACACTGAAGCTTTCTTT
v_gene: TRBV20-1; j_gene: TRBJ2-1; abundance: many; d_gene: .; CDR3aa: CSARGWGSRSSYNEQFF; CDR3nt: TGCAGTGCTAGAGGGTGGGGGAGTCGCAGCTCCTACAATGAGCAGTTCTTC
v_gene: TRBV20-1; j_gene: TRBJ1-1; abundance: .; d_gene: .; CDR3aa: CSARRFMNTEAFF; CDR3nt: TGCAGTGCTAGACGGTTCATGAACACTGAAGCTTTCTTT
v_gene: TRBV6-1; j_gene: TRBJ2-5; abundance: few; d_gene: TRBD1; CDR3aa: CASRRDGQGTETQYF; CDR3nt: TGTGCCAGCAGACGAGACGGACAGGGAACAGAGACCCAGTACTTC
v_gene: TRBV12-3/TRBV12-4; j_gene: TRBJ2-5; abundance: many; d_gene: TRBD2; CDR3aa: CASKGWASGGGETQYF; CDR3nt: TGTGCCAGCAAGGGTTGGGCTAGCGGGGGCGGAGAGACCCAGTACTTC
v_gene: TRBV12-3/TRBV12-4; j_gene: TRBJ2-7; abundance: few; d_gene: TRBD2; CDR3aa: CASSLKGGRSYEQYF; CDR3nt: TGTGCCAGCAGTTTAAAGGGCGGGAGATCCTACGAGCAGTACTTC
v_gene: TRBV20-1; j_gene: TRBJ2-5; abundance: .; d_gene: .; CDR3aa: CSARRDLQETQYF; CDR3nt: TGCAGTGCTAGGCGGGACTTGCAAGAGACCCAGTACTTC
v_gene: TRBV5-1; j_gene: TRBJ2-5; abundance: once; d_gene: TRBD2; CDR3aa: CASSLYPPGLGEETQYF; CDR3nt: TGCGCCAGCAGCTTGTATCCCCCGGGACTAGGAGAAGAGACCCAGTACTTC
v_gene: TRBV20-1; j_gene: TRBJ2-1; abundance: .; d_gene: TRBD2; CDR3aa: CSARGFTSGKHNEQFF; CDR3nt: TGCAGTGCTAGAGGGTTCACTAGCGGGAAACACAATGAGCAGTTCTTC
v_gene: TRBV29-1; j_gene: TRBJ1-2; abundance: many; d_gene: TRBD1; CDR3aa: CSVVSGGIYGYTF; CDR3nt: TGCAGCGTTGTCTCAGGGGGCATATATGGCTACACCTTC
v_gene: TRBV29-1; j_gene: TRBJ2-1; abundance: many; d_gene: .; CDR3aa: CSVCSRGPYNEQFF; CDR3nt: TGCAGCGTTTGTAGCCGAGGGCCCTACAATGAGCAGTTCTTC
v_gene: TRBV20-1; j_gene: TRBJ2-7; abundance: .; d_gene: TRBD1; CDR3aa: CSAHIYRDSTYEQYF; CDR3nt: TGCAGTGCTCATATATACCGGGACAGCACCTACGAGCAGTACTTC
v_gene: TRBV9; j_gene: TRBJ2-1; abundance: many; d_gene: .; CDR3aa: CASSQALSNEQFF; CDR3nt: TGTGCCAGCAGCCAGGCACTATCCAATGAGCAGTTCTTC
v_gene: TRBV29-1; j_gene: TRBJ2-5; abundance: few; d_gene: .; CDR3aa: CSVDPGPRQETQYF; CDR3nt: TGCAGCGTTGACCCGGGACCCAGACAAGAGACCCAGTACTTC